This TCR beta chain was identified in a study of persistence of HIV-infected CD4 T cells. Stimulation used around 10 ug/mL lysate from CMV-infected fibroblasts. CD40L/CD69 double-negative CD45RO-high memory CD4+ T cells were collected. Germline V CDR1 and CDR2: LGHNA, YSLEER. The CDR3 contains 15 residues. V lost 1 base to trimming and J lost 0 bases, with 9 bases between them. The libraries were made with immunoSEQ version 4 in survey mode. Here immunoSEQ multiplex PCR was the method, and the copy in TCRdb shows in-frame clones only, minus some. Of 25,000 to 35,000 clones detected, around 82% appear once; the ten largest clones hold over 0.7%. As regards this clone: No antigen is known for it.

V usage is TRBV4-3 and J usage is TRBJ1-1; no clear D gene. The starting material was CD4+ T cells sorted from PBMCs after approximately 19-hour stimulation, obtained from a patient who received antiretroviral therapy. The clonotype originates from an adult man with HIV who was CMV-seropositive. The CDR3 spells CASSQVVALNTEAFF. CDR3 in DNA: TGCGCCAGCAGCCAAGTAGTAGCCTTGAACACTGAAGCTTTCTTT.